The 18 T cell receptor beta chains below all came from one sample that was sequenced in a study of T cells in Graves' hyperthyroidism and ophthalmopathy. Amplified TCR beta CDR3 regions derived from RNA transcripts. A first-round RT-PCR of the TCR CDR3 used the HTBI primer set. TCRdb re-analysed the multiplex PCR reads in MiXCR, keeping a single row per CDR3 protein. The data contain more than 600,000 distinct CDR3 sequences, over 15% of them singletons. Sequenced material: blood. The receptors stem from a man in his late teens or twenties with Graves' hyperthyroidism.

This clonotype was recorded many times. The gene calls are TRBV11-3 and TRBJ2-7; 7 nucleotides line up with TRBD1. CDR3 length equals 14 residues. Germline-derived CDR1 and CDR2 are SGHNT and YENEEA. The junction had 6 bases not matched to a gene; V was cut back by 5 bases and J by 2 bases. The CDR3 is CASSAGDSPYEQYF. The CDR3 region has the DNA TGTGCCAGCAGCGCCGGGGACAGTCCCTACGAGCAGTACTTC.

The rearrangement uses TRBV19 and TRBJ1-3, with TRBD1 identical over 8 bases. J lost 0 bases, V lost 7 bases, and 8 bases had no gene match. CDR3 length equals 16 residues. Germline V gene data show CDR1 as LNHDA and CDR2 as SQIVND (reference sequence). CDR3 bases: TGTGCCAGTAACATCGGGACAGGCCACTCTGGAAACACCATATATTTT. As protein: CASNIGTGHSGNTIYF.

The rearrangement links TRBV3-1 to TRBJ2-2; perhaps TRBD2 as D (6 bases). The CDR3 runs to 15 residues. Per germline, CDR1 LGHDT and CDR2 YNNKEL (reference sequence). Trimming left V 4 bases short and J 2 bases short, with 11 bases between. This CDR3 reads CASSLGTFNTGELFF. The CDR3, as DNA: TGTGCCAGCAGCCTCGGGACTTTTAACACCGGGGAGCTGTTTTTT. The whole variable domain, remainder taken from reference TRBV3-1 and TRBJ2-2, is DTAVSQTPKYLVTQMGNDKSIKCEQNLGHDTMYWYKQDSKKFLKIMFSYNNKELIINETVPNRFSPKSPDKAHLNLHINSLELGDSAVYFCASSLGTFNTGELFFGEGSRLTVL.

This rearrangement joins TRBV12-5 to TRBJ2-2; D assignment may be TRBD1 or TRBD2 (5 bases each). Germline V CDR1 and CDR2: LGHNT, FRNRAP. The ends were cut back, 2 bases at V and 4 bases at J, with 20 bases in the middle. The CDR3 has 18 amino acids. CDR3 bases: TGTGCTAGTGGTTTGACTCCTCATACGGGGCTGTTCACCGGGGAGCTGTTTTTT. It translates to CASGLTPHTGLFTGELFF.

The V and J genes are TRBV27 and TRBJ2-7; 9 bases match TRBD2. V gave up 4 bases and J gave up 5 bases; unmatched junction bases: 12. The germline CDR1 and CDR2 sequences are MNHEY and SMNVEV (reference sequence). The CDR3 consists of 16 residues. CDR3 coding DNA: TGTGCCAGCAGTTCGATTCTAGCGGGGATCCGGGACGAGCAGTACTTC. Translating gives CASSSILAGIRDEQYF.

Points on this clonotype: A much larger clone lies a single base off, so this may be a read error. The V gene is TRBV7-2, the J gene TRBJ2-5; 9 bases align to TRBD1. Germline V CDR1 and CDR2: SGHTA, FQGNSA. The CDR3 totals 15 residues. With V trimmed by 3 bases and J by 9 bases, 11 bases remained unmatched. The CDR3 DNA is TGTGCCAGCAGCTTGGTCGGACAGGGGTTGGAGGCCCAGTACTTC. Translation gives CASSLVGQGLEAQYF. Looking up the rest from reference TRBV7-2 and TRBJ2-5 gives the full variable domain: GAGVSQSPSNKVTEKGKDVELRCDPISGHTALYWYRQSLGQGLEFLIYFQGNSAPDKSGLPSDRFSAERTGGSVSTLTIQRTQQEDSAVYLCASSLVGQGLEAQYFGPGTRLLVL.

This clonotype was counted ten times or more. The gene calls are TRBV2 and TRBJ2-1; TRBD2 matches 13 bases. V shed 7 bases and J 7 bases; nucleotides not matched to a gene: 10. This CDR3 is built from 16 residues. CDR1 is SNHLY and CDR2 is FYNNEI in the germline V gene. CDR3: CASTEGLAGFNNEQFF. CDR3 nucleotides: TGTGCCAGCACCGAGGGACTAGCGGGATTCAATAATGAGCAGTTCTTC.

This clonotype appeared many times. The chain couples TRBV12-3 or TRBV12-4 to TRBJ2-2, with a weak D call TRBD2 (6 bases). The CDR3 loop spans 15 amino acids. Deletions cut 6 bases from V and 5 bases from J, with 16 bases between. CDR3 nucleotides: TGTGCCAGCAGGAGCAGTGGCGGGAAGACCGGGGAGCTGTTTTTT. Encoded protein: CASRSSGGKTGELFF.

J is TRBJ2-7 and V is TRBV7-2; a possible D gene is TRBD1 (6 bases). Germline V gives CDR1 SGHTA, CDR2 FQGNSA. This CDR3 is built from 15 residues. Deletions cut 3 bases from V and 3 bases from J, with 15 bases between. The DNA of the CDR3 is TGTGCCAGCAGCTTCCCCTCTAGGGGGTACTACGAGCAGTACTTC. Translating it yields CASSFPSRGYYEQYF.

Remarks on this clonotype: The final CDR3 position lacks the conserved phenylalanine or tryptophan, pointing to a likely read error. V gene TRBV12-3 or TRBV12-4 combines with J gene TRBJ2-7, with 7 positions matching TRBD2. V lost 3 bases and J lost 1; bases outside the gene matches: 6. This CDR3 is built from 15 residues. The CDR3 loop is CASSLGSGSSYEQYL. CDR3 DNA sequence: TGTGCCAGCAGTTTGGGTAGCGGGTCTTCCTACGAGCAGTACCTC.

This clonotype was observed at least ten times. V is TRBV12-3 or TRBV12-4 and J is TRBJ2-5; D not resolved. With 9 bases removed from V and 4 bases from J, the gap between germline ends came to 9 bases. The CDR3 length is 11 residues. The CDR3 loop reads CARPKGETQYF. CDR3 in DNA: TGTGCCAGACCAAAGGGAGAGACCCAGTACTTC.

The rearrangement links TRBV20-1 to TRBJ1-1; 9 bases are shared with TRBD1. Trimming at V came to 6 bases and at J to 3 bases, leaving 5 bases not matched to a gene. The CDR3 totals 13 residues. Germline V gives CDR1 DFQATT, CDR2 SNEGSKA (reference sequence). This chain's CDR3 is CSAPGTGHTEAFF. The CDR3 DNA sequence: TGCAGTGCGCCCGGGACAGGGCACACTGAAGCTTTCTTT.

The chain employs TRBV20-1 and TRBJ2-2, with unresolved D. The CDR3 contains 13 residues. The V gene's germline CDR1 is DFQATT and CDR2 SNEGSKA (reference sequence). The V end lost 5 bases, the J end lost 4 bases, and 11 bases lay between the germline ends. Written as DNA, the CDR3 is TGCAGTGCTGGATACGGGCGCACCGGGGAGCTGTTTTTT. This translates into CSAGYGRTGELFF.

This clonotype was recorded at least ten times. The CDR3 protein is CSASGGGRRTSTDTQYF. The DNA of the CDR3 is TGCAGTGCTAGCGGGGGCGGGAGGCGGACTAGCACAGATACGCAGTATTTT. The rearrangement uses TRBV20-1 and TRBJ2-3; TRBD2 matches at 8 bases. The CDR3 is made up of 17 amino acids. Germline CDR1 DFQATT, CDR2 SNEGSKA (reference sequence). Trimming removed 3 bases from V and 0 bases from J; junction bases left unmatched: 11.

This clonotype was detected a few times. This rearrangement joins TRBV28 to TRBJ1-1; no clear D. This CDR3 has 16 residues. The V gene's germline CDR1 is MDHEN and CDR2 SYDVKM. V was clipped by 3 bases and J by 0 bases, with 14 bases between them. The CDR3 is CASSFGTGLMNTEAFF. In DNA, the CDR3 is TGTGCCAGCAGTTTCGGAACGGGCTTAATGAACACTGAAGCTTTCTTT. Full variable domain (outside the CDR3, taken from reference TRBV28 and TRBJ1-1): DVKVTQSSRYLVKRTGEKVFLECVQDMDHENMFWYRQDPGLGLRLIYFSYDVKMKEKGDIPEGYSVSREKKERFSLILESASTNQTSMYLCASSFGTGLMNTEAFFGQGTRLTVV.

The chain couples TRBV9 to TRBJ2-2; perhaps TRBD1 as D (6 bases). Per the germline V gene, CDR1 is SGDLS and CDR2 is YYNGEE. CDR3 size: 14 residues. V lost 4 bases to trimming and J lost 5 bases, with 12 bases between them. In DNA form, the CDR3 reads TGTGCCAGCAGCCCCTCAACAGGGACCGGGGAGCTGTTTTTT. This encodes CASSPSTGTGELFF.

The chain combines TRBV4-2 with TRBJ2-7; 7 positions match TRBD2. V lost 6 bases and J lost 0; bases outside the gene matches: 8. Germline CDR1 is LGHNA and CDR2 is YNFKEQ. There are 15 residues in the CDR3. CDR3 nucleotides: TGTGCCAGCAGATTTACTAGCGCAAGCTCCTACGAGCAGTACTTC. Residues: CASRFTSASSYEQYF.

This clonotype occurred many times. CDR3 nucleotides: TGTGCCAGCAGTTACGGTTCGAGCGGGAGGGAGACCCAGTACTTC. This sequence encodes CASSYGSSGRETQYF. The chain has TRBV6-5 and TRBJ2-5, with 9 bases fitting TRBD2. CDR1 and CDR2 (germline): MNHEY, SVGAGI. The length of the CDR3 is 15 residues. V lost 2 bases and J lost 5; bases outside the gene matches: 6.